The present T cell receptor beta chain was sequenced within a study of graft-versus-host responses after intestinal transplantation (dated by TCRdb to the early 2020s). Looking at the study overall: The transplants that recipients got were multivisceral, liver-intestinal, or isolated intestinal. Every recipient was given anti-thymocyte globulin induction, followed by approximately 3 years of maintenance tacrolimus and steroids. Graft-versus-host and host-versus-graft alloreactive T cell clones were tracked in the graft, circulation and bone marrow after intestinal transplantation using bulk TCR-beta CDR3 sequencing. Donor T cell macrochimerism was defined as a peak of at least 4% donor T cells among recipient peripheral blood mononuclear cells. Alloreactive clones were identified by sequencing pre-transplant mixed lymphocyte reaction products and comparing these products with unstimulated pre-transplant donor and recipient T cells. Of the roughly 24 intestinal transplant recipients enrolled in the cohort, one of whom was a retransplant, a few patients without pretransplant specimens were excluded. Samples from a few later patients were sequenced in-house on an Illumina MiSeq with MiXCR processing rather than by the commercial service. Overall results and qualifications from the work: The conclusions were limited by the relatively low number and heterogeneity of the intestinal transplant patients. GvH clones were found in recipient bone marrow, and some of the GvH clones appeared earlier in ileal mucosa or blood, which is consistent with an intestinal mucosal origin. Early after transplant, declines in HvG clones were associated with peak levels of circulating GvH clones. High GvH to HvG T cell clonal ratios were observed in the allografts of patients with donor T cell macrochimerism.

This clone appeared a single time. Its antigen remains unidentified. No qualities accompany the bases; no much larger clone lies one base away. This specimen's time point label, per the study, means: cells obtained before transplantation from donor or recipient. CD3+CD4+ and CD3+CD8+ populations were FACS-sorted from unstimulated pre-transplant donor and recipient cells taken from spleen or lymph nodes. Libraries were built with the immunoSEQ multiplex PCR assay. In most patients, genomic DNA was isolated using the Qiagen DNeasy Blood and Tissue Kit and sent frozen to Adaptive Biotechnologies for TCR sequencing. For most patients, genomic DNA was subjected to high-throughput TCR-beta CDR3 sequencing by Adaptive Biotechnologies. The paper's processing steps were these. Adaptive's ImmunoSEQ software was the source of the TCR sequencing data for approximately 18 patients, while a few other patients were processed with MiXCR and VDJtools. To correct CD4 versus CD8 sorting errors, sequences present in both subsets at a frequency ratio below 5:1 were removed. CDR3 nucleotide sequences shared between donor and recipient were removed because their origin could not be assigned. At least 2-fold expansion over unstimulated cells and a minimum CFSE-low frequency of 0.002% (template counts) or 0.001% (read counts) were required for clones to be classified as alloreactive. A clone was considered mappable if detected in the sequenced pre-transplant spleen, lymph node, or MLR CFSE-low populations of the donor or recipient. Cumulative frequency of alloreactive clones was calculated as a percentage of all sequences weighted by copy number. TCRdb took over this immuneACCESS table, retaining in-frame rearrangements with V and J assigned. Such tables are incomplete; in checked studies, under half of the missing clones stem from an unresolved V gene, and the remainder is unexplained. V and J calls and clone size are as listed in that table; D and trimming were resolved from the DNA. Within this sample are roughly 39,000 clones, with nearly 95% of them counted one time only. More than 0.2% of the sample is taken by the ten largest.

From a lookup of the germline V gene (reference sequence), CDR1 and CDR2 are SEHNR and FQNEAQ. Its CDR3 holds 18 amino acids, cysteine through phenylalanine. This entry keeps only the CDR3 DNA: 54 bases, framed from base 1. Trimming leaves V shorter by 1 base and J shorter by 5 bases, with the junction holding 10 bases beyond the gene matches. This TCR came from a human donor who was the organ donor for an intestinal transplant. The specimen was unstimulated CD8+ T cells sorted from spleen or lymph node cells, collected before transplant. The V and J genes are TRBV7-9 and TRBJ2-1; the junction holds 11 bases that match TRBD2. The bases read TGTGCCAGCAGCTTAGGACGAATAGCGGGGGGGCCAGACAATGAGCAGTTCTTC. Its amino acids are CASSLGRIAGGPDNEQFF.